Shown below are 21 T cell receptor beta chains from a single sample sequenced in a study of T cell responses to AZD1222 COVID-19 vaccine listed by TCRdb under 2021. The library came from the immunoSEQ multiplex PCR assay. TCRdb holds this immuneACCESS table with in-frame rearrangements only. Some clones are missing; in checked studies, unresolved V genes explain under half, and the rest has no known cause. The sample table contains 65,000 to 80,000 clones; only one count was recorded for 85% to 90% of them. The ten top clones hold 4% to 5% of the sample. Reading the label with the study, this specimen's time point is: about 28 days (+/-7) after the second vaccine dose. Interpreted using the paper, the treatment or condition label stands for: meningococcal conjugate vaccine given as trial control. This sample comprised peripheral blood, obtained 28 days after the second dose of the MenACWY control vaccine. Receptors were obtained from an adult who received the MenACWY meningococcal vaccine as a control.

The CDR3 spells CASSFSVGAEQYF. In DNA, the CDR3 is TGTGCCAGCAGCTTTTCCGTGGGGGCGGAGCAGTACTTC. The rearrangement joins TRBV11-2 to TRBJ2-7; D may be TRBD1 (6 bases). Germline V gives CDR1 SGHAT, CDR2 FQNNGV. Trimming left V 3 bases short and J 7 bases short, with 13 bases between. This CDR3 region has 13 residues. The full variable domain, in which reference TRBV11-2 and TRBJ2-7 provide the parts outside the CDR3, is EAGVAQSPRYKIIEKRQSVAFWCNPISGHATLYWYQQILGQGPKLLIQFQNNGVVDDSQLPKDRFSAERLKGVDSTLKIQPAKLEDSAVYLCASSFSVGAEQYFGPGTRLTVT.

The chain combines TRBV7-2 with TRBJ2-7; TRBD2 might be the D (6 bases). The length of the CDR3 is 14 residues. The V end lost 3 bases, the J end lost 7 bases, and 16 bases lay between the germline ends. Germline V CDR1 and CDR2: SGHTA, FQGNSA. The CDR3 protein is CASSLRDLGREQYF. The DNA of the CDR3 is TGTGCCAGCAGCTTGAGGGACTTGGGGCGGGAGCAGTACTTC.

V usage is TRBV30 and J usage is TRBJ1-6, with TRBD1 matching over 8 bases. The ends lost 0 bases at V and 5 bases at J; junction bases unmatched: 3. Per germline, CDR1 GTSNPN and CDR2 SVGIG (reference sequence). The length of the CDR3 is 15 residues. CDR3 bases: TGTGCCTGGAGTGTAGACAGGGGCCATAATTCACCCCTCCACTTT. This translates into CAWSVDRGHNSPLHF.

The V gene is TRBV7-9, the J gene TRBJ1-2, with 8 positions matching TRBD1. The junction had 11 bases not matched to a gene; V was cut back by 1 base and J by 7 bases. The CDR3 extends over 16 amino acids. The germline V gene has CDR1 SEHNR and CDR2 FQNEAQ (reference sequence). The CDR3 loop reads CASSLGFRGPVSGYTF. DNA for the CDR3: TGTGCCAGCAGCTTAGGTTTCAGGGGGCCTGTATCTGGCTACACCTTC.

The chain recombines TRBV3-1 (or the pseudogene TRBV3-2) with TRBJ2-3, with D maybe TRBD1 (6 bases). The CDR3 length is 15 residues. Between the trimmed V and J ends, which lost 2 bases and 0 bases, there was a span of 9 bases. CDR1 and CDR2 (germline): LGHDT, YNNKEL (reference sequence). In nucleotides, the CDR3 is TGTGCCAGCAGCCAAACCGGGACAAGCACAGATACGCAGTATTTT. It encodes CASSQTGTSTDTQYF.

The chain joins TRBV6-2 or TRBV6-3 to TRBJ2-6; D remains ambiguous. The ends were cut back, 0 bases at V and 3 bases at J, with 0 bases in the middle. The CDR3 length is 13 residues. CDR1 and CDR2 from the germline V gene are MNHEY and SVGEGT. The CDR3 region has the DNA TGTGCCAGCAGTTACTCTGGGGCCAACGTCCTGACTTTC. This translates into CASSYSGANVLTF.

In this sample, this clone turned up a few times. V gene TRBV19 combines with J gene TRBJ1-2; D remains unclear. CDR3 size: 12 residues. The V gene's germline CDR1 is LNHDA and CDR2 SQIVND (reference sequence). V gave up 4 bases and J gave up 7 bases, with 10 bases separating them. The CDR3 bases are TGTGCCAGTAGTAGCCGGGGTCGTGGCTACACCTTC. As protein: CASSSRGRGYTF.

The V and J genes are TRBV7-9 and TRBJ2-2; D remains unclear. The CDR3 covers 13 residues. The ends were cut back, 1 base at V and 7 bases at J, with 7 bases in the middle. Germline lookup yields CDR1 SEHNR and CDR2 FQNEAQ (reference sequence). CDR3 region: CASSLVADGELFF. CDR3 sequence (DNA): TGTGCCAGCAGCTTAGTGGCTGACGGGGAGCTGTTTTTT.

The CDR3 region is CASSLGRYGYTF. Here the CDR3 DNA reads TGTGCCAGCAGTTTGGGGCGCTATGGCTACACCTTC. The chain couples TRBV28 to TRBJ1-2; D might be TRBD1 (5 bases). CDR3 length: 12 residues. The germline V and J ends were trimmed by 3 bases and 4 bases, with 6 bases remaining between them. Germline V gene data show CDR1 as MDHEN and CDR2 as SYDVKM.

This chain links TRBV28 with TRBJ2-7; weak D call: TRBD1 (5 bases). V lost 7 bases and J 1 base, leaving 14 bases between the germline ends. CDR1 and CDR2 (germline): MDHEN, SYDVKM. The CDR3 sequence is 14 residues long. The CDR3 coding sequence is TGTGCCAGCATTGGGTCAGGGAAGTCCTACGAGCAGTACTTC. Protein sequence: CASIGSGKSYEQYF.

As DNA, the CDR3 is TGCGCCAGCTCAGAAAACACTGAAGCTTTCTTT. It codes for CASSENTEAFF. The chain has TRBV5-1 and TRBJ1-1; D is unclear. The CDR3 has 11 residues. Trimming left V 7 bases short and J 2 bases short, with 6 bases between. CDR1 is SGHRS and CDR2 is YFSETQ in the germline V gene.

This clone was detected only once. The chain links TRBV6-5 to TRBJ2-2; D gene uncertain. In germline, CDR1 is MNHEY, CDR2 SVGAGI. The CDR3 sequence is 13 residues long. V gave up 6 bases and J gave up 1 base, with 6 bases separating them. The CDR3 here is CASRDGNTGELFF. The CDR3 coding sequence is TGTGCCAGCAGAGACGGGAACACCGGGGAGCTGTTTTTT.

This clone occurred once. CDR3 residues: CASSPFDGTGGRETQYF. The CDR3 DNA sequence: TGTGCCAGCTCACCATTCGATGGGACAGGGGGCAGAGAGACCCAGTACTTC. This chain uses TRBV18 with TRBJ2-5; 12 bases are shared with TRBD1. The CDR3 is 17 residues long. Germline V lookup: CDR1 KGHSH, CDR2 LQKENI. V was pared by 2 bases and J by 4 bases, with 8 bases of the junction left unmatched. The full variable domain, completed using reference TRBV18 and TRBJ2-5, is NAGVMQNPRHLVRRRGQEARLRCSPMKGHSHVYWYRQLPEEGLKFMVYLQKENIIDESGMPKERFSAEFPKEGPSILRIQQVVRGDSAAYFCASSPFDGTGGRETQYFGPGTRLLVL.

The chain has TRBV19 and TRBJ2-3; D may match TRBD1 or TRBD2 (5 bases each). The CDR3 contains 14 residues. Germline V CDR1 and CDR2: LNHDA, SQIVND (reference sequence). V was trimmed by 11 bases and J by 0 bases, leaving 15 bases between them. The CDR3 region is CAANGGTSTDTQYF. The CDR3 DNA reads as TGTGCCGCCAATGGGGGTACTAGCACAGATACGCAGTATTTT.

The J gene is TRBJ2-5, the V gene TRBV2; possibly TRBD2 for D (6 bases). CDR3 length: 12 amino acids. Looked up from germline, CDR1 is SNHLY and CDR2 is FYNNEI. Trimming removed 5 bases at V and 9 bases at J, with 13 bases between. This chain's CDR3 is CASSWTTGPQYF. DNA for the CDR3: TGTGCCAGCAGTTGGACTACCGGGCCCCAGTACTTC.

The chain links TRBV9 to TRBJ1-4, with unresolved D. The CDR3 covers 12 residues. Germline CDR1 SGDLS, CDR2 YYNGEE. V gave up 0 bases and J gave up 7 bases, with 4 bases separating them. The CDR3 DNA follows: TGTGCCAGCAGCGTAGTGGGTGAAAAACTGTTTTTT. It yields the protein CASSVVGEKLFF.

This chain uses TRBV28 with TRBJ1-3; no definite D call. The V and J ends lost 4 bases and 3 bases respectively, with 1 base between them. CDR1 is MDHEN and CDR2 is SYDVKM in the germline V gene. This CDR3 region has 11 residues. The CDR3 DNA follows: TGTGCCAGCAGTTATGGAAACACCATATATTTT. It codes for CASSYGNTIYF.

The chain couples TRBV30 to TRBJ2-1; D unclear. CDR3 length: 13 amino acids. The germline V gene encodes CDR1 GTSNPN and CDR2 SVGIG (reference sequence). The ends were cut back, 4 bases at V and 4 bases at J, with 11 bases in the middle. CDR3 protein: CAWNKGDYNEQFF. CDR3 coding DNA: TGTGCCTGGAATAAAGGTGATTACAATGAGCAGTTCTTC.

The gene calls are TRBV2 and TRBJ1-1; D uncertain. V lost 6 bases to trimming and J lost 2 bases, with 10 bases between them. CDR1 is SNHLY and CDR2 is FYNNEI in the germline V gene. CDR3 length: 13 amino acids. The CDR3 sequence: CASRAEINTEAFF. The CDR3 DNA is TGTGCCAGCAGAGCAGAGATAAACACTGAAGCTTTCTTT.

The CDR3 region is CASSESGVEQYF. The CDR3 bases are TGTGCCAGCAGTGAGTCAGGGGTCGAGCAGTACTTC. The V and J genes are TRBV2 and TRBJ2-7, with a weak D call TRBD1 (6 bases). Germline CDR1 is SNHLY and CDR2 is FYNNEI. Trimming cost V 3 bases and J 6 bases, with 9 bases left between them. The CDR3 runs to 12 residues.

The genes are TRBV5-8 and TRBJ1-5, with D possibly being TRBD1 (6 bases). V was cut by 3 bases and J by 2 bases, with 15 bases left in between. The germline V gene has CDR1 SGHTS and CDR2 YDEGEE. The CDR3 runs to 16 residues. The CDR3 reads CASSSRTGSGNQPQHF. In DNA, the CDR3 is TGTGCCAGCAGCTCGCGAACAGGGAGCGGCAATCAGCCCCAGCATTTT.